The next 22 T cell receptor beta chains were all read from a single sample in a study of blood T cell repertoires in COVID-19. Data came from immunoSEQ multiplex PCR; TCRdb stores just in-frame clones and leaves some out. The data show roughly 160,000 clones, approximately 91% seen once. Sequenced: peripheral blood. The receptors originated from a man aged 18 to 29 with acute or convalescent COVID-19.

This clone was detected once. V and J are TRBV19 and TRBJ1-1; the D gene is possibly TRBD1 (5 bases). Germline V gene data show CDR1 as LNHDA and CDR2 as SQIVND (reference sequence). The CDR3 has 14 residues. The V gene lost 6 bases and the J gene lost 1 base, with 12 bases spanning the gap. DNA for the CDR3: TGTGCCAGTAGGGCAGGGTACGGGAACACTGAAGCTTTCTTT. The encoded protein is CASRAGYGNTEAFF.

A single count supports this clone. V and J are TRBV6-2 or TRBV6-3 and TRBJ1-2; D remains ambiguous. This CDR3 spans 18 amino acids. CDR1 is MNHEY and CDR2 is SVGEGT in the germline V gene. V was cut by 0 bases and J by 4 bases, with 21 bases left in between. Here the CDR3 DNA reads TGTGCCAGCAGTTACTCGGTTAATTTTGTTGGCACATCCTATGGCTACACCTTC. Its protein product is CASSYSVNFVGTSYGYTF.

This chain connects TRBV2 to TRBJ2-3; 7 bases agree with TRBD2. The ends lost 5 bases at V and 7 bases at J; junction bases unmatched: 12. Germline CDR1 reads SNHLY; CDR2 reads FYNNEI. The CDR3 spans 15 residues. In DNA form, the CDR3 reads TGTGCCAGCAGTCTCACAGAGACTAGCCCCAATACGCAGTATTTT. Protein sequence: CASSLTETSPNTQYF. The whole variable domain, filled in from reference TRBV2 and TRBJ2-3, reads EPEVTQTPSHQVTQMGQEVILRCVPISNHLYFYWYRQILGQKVEFLVSFYNNEISEKSEIFDDQFSVERPDGSNFTLKIRSTKLEDSAMYFCASSLTETSPNTQYFGPGTRLTVL.

The chain joins TRBV30 to TRBJ1-1; D gene ambiguous. This CDR3 has 12 residues. CDR1 and CDR2 (germline): GTSNPN, SVGIG (reference sequence). Between the trimmed V and J ends, which lost 3 bases and 4 bases, there was a span of 9 bases. The CDR3 nucleotides are TGTGCCTGGAGGGAGTTAGTCACTGAAGCTTTCTTT. Its translation: CAWRELVTEAFF.

This chain uses TRBV29-1 with TRBJ2-1; 9 nucleotides match TRBD1. The CDR3 runs to 14 residues. Per germline, CDR1 SQVTM and CDR2 ANQGSEA. Trimming at V came to 7 bases and at J to 6 bases, leaving 10 bases not matched to a gene. As DNA, the CDR3 is TGCAGCGGTCGGGACAGGGTAAAGATCAATGAGCAGTTCTTC. It is translated as CSGRDRVKINEQFF.

On this clone: Other DNA sequences in the same sample also yield this CDR3. This sequence joins TRBV5-1 and TRBJ2-1, with 8 nucleotides matching TRBD2. Trimming cost V 0 bases and J 3 bases; bases outside gene matches: 2. This CDR3 is built from 15 residues. The germline gives CDR1 SGHRS, CDR2 YFSETQ. The CDR3 DNA reads TGCGCCAGCAGCTTGGGAGGGACTAGCTACAATGAGCAGTTCTTC. Translation: CASSLGGTSYNEQFF.

This clone was seen just once. This rearrangement joins TRBV24-1 to TRBJ2-1, with 9 bases lining up with TRBD1. J lost 5 bases, V lost 3 bases, and 7 bases had no gene match. The germline V gene encodes CDR1 KGHDR and CDR2 SFDVKD. The CDR3 runs to 16 residues. In DNA form, the CDR3 reads TGTGCCACCAGTGATCCACCCGGGACAGGGAACAATGAGCAGTTCTTC. Translating gives CATSDPPGTGNNEQFF.

The chain has TRBV4-2 and TRBJ1-6, with a tentative D call TRBD1 (5 bases). The CDR3 consists of 14 residues. Germline assignment: CDR1 LGHNA and CDR2 YNFKEQ. The V end lost 4 bases, the J end lost 7 bases, and 11 bases lay between the germline ends. The CDR3 DNA reads as TGTGCCAGCAGCCTCCCCGACAGCAATTCACCCCTCCACTTT. This encodes CASSLPDSNSPLHF.

The chain combines TRBV4-2 with TRBJ1-6, with 8 bases lining up with TRBD1. CDR1 LGHNA and CDR2 YNFKEQ come from the germline V gene. Trimming took 4 bases from V and 5 from J; bases not matched to a gene: 22. There are 21 residues in the CDR3. CDR3 nucleotide sequence: TGTGCCAGCAGCCGAAGGACAGGGATGGATGGGGTTCACTTGGATAATTCACCCCTCCACTTT. This gives the protein CASSRRTGMDGVHLDNSPLHF.

This clone turned up a few times. The chain uses TRBV5-6 and TRBJ2-1; no clear D. Germline V CDR1 and CDR2: SGHDT, YYEEEE. V lost 3 bases and J lost 8, with 6 bases in between. This CDR3 is 11 amino acids long. CDR3 sequence reads: CASSSFYEQFF. The CDR3 DNA sequence: TGTGCCAGCAGCTCATTTTATGAGCAGTTCTTC. Full variable domain (remainder filled in from reference TRBV5-6 and TRBJ2-1): DAGVTQSPTHLIKTRGQQVTLRCSPKSGHDTVSWYQQALGQGPQFIFQYYEEEERQRGNFPDRFSGHQFPNYSSELNVNALLLGDSALYLCASSSFYEQFFGPGTRLTVL.

V and J are TRBV7-9 and TRBJ1-1; 10 positions match TRBD1. The CDR3 totals 16 residues. CDR1 is SEHNR, CDR2 FQNEAQ, per germline (reference sequence). V was clipped by 5 bases and J by 5 bases; unmatched bases: 11. The chain's CDR3 is CASSPRPGTGETEAFF. CDR3 coding DNA: TGTGCCAGCAGCCCTAGGCCAGGGACAGGGGAAACTGAAGCTTTCTTT.

This chain joins TRBV14 and TRBJ1-2, with 7 bases that match TRBD1. From germline, CDR1 is SGHDN and CDR2 FVKESK. V lost 3 bases, J lost 2 bases, and 6 bases stayed unmatched. This CDR3 has 15 amino acids. The CDR3 sequence: CASSQTTGVNYGYTF. The CDR3 DNA sequence: TGTGCCAGCAGCCAGACCACAGGGGTCAACTATGGCTACACCTTC.

V and J are TRBV11-2 and TRBJ2-2; tentative D call: TRBD2 (6 bases). Germline V CDR1 and CDR2: SGHAT, FQNNGV. The V end was cut by 3 bases, the J end by 4 bases, with 12 bases between. The CDR3 contains 15 residues. The CDR3 region is CASSLREVRTGELFF. The CDR3 coding sequence is TGTGCCAGCAGCTTGAGGGAGGTTCGCACCGGGGAGCTGTTTTTT.

This sequence joins TRBV5-8 and TRBJ1-2; TRBD1 agrees at 7 bases. The junction had 2 bases not matched to a gene; V was cut back by 0 bases and J by 3 bases. The CDR3 contains 14 residues. Germline loops: CDR1 SGHTS, CDR2 YDEGEE. Here the CDR3 reads CASSLDRGDYGYTF. CDR3 in DNA: TGTGCCAGCAGCTTGGACAGGGGAGACTATGGCTACACCTTC.

The chain links TRBV9 to TRBJ1-1; weak D call: TRBD1 (5 bases). This CDR3 contains 13 residues. Trimming cost V 3 bases and J 5 bases, with 11 bases left between them. Germline loops: CDR1 SGDLS, CDR2 YYNGEE. The CDR3 region has the DNA TGTGCCAGCAGCGAGCAGGGTTTGACTGAAGCTTTCTTT. Protein: CASSEQGLTEAFF.

This chain joins TRBV2 and TRBJ2-1, with TRBD2 matching 11 bases. V was clipped by 4 bases and J by 2 bases; unmatched bases: 10. The CDR3 runs 18 residues. Germline values: CDR1 SNHLY, CDR2 FYNNEI. CDR3 loop: CASSGGLAGGSAYNEQFF. CDR3 in DNA: TGTGCCAGCAGTGGTGGGCTAGCGGGAGGTTCAGCCTACAATGAGCAGTTCTTC.

In its sample, this clone was seen a few times. The rearrangement links TRBV7-9 to TRBJ2-7, with D uncertain. Germline CDR1 reads SEHNR; CDR2 reads FQNEAQ (reference sequence). CDR3 size: 11 residues. Trimming took off 11 bases at V and 1 base at J, with 9 bases between the two ends. As DNA, the CDR3 is TGTGCCTGCGGCTCTTCCTACGAGCAGTACTTC. Amino acids: CACGSSYEQYF.

The J gene is TRBJ1-1, the V gene TRBV19; tentatively, D is TRBD1 (5 bases). CDR3 length: 15 amino acids. The ends were cut back, 5 bases at V and 2 bases at J, with 15 bases in the middle. Germline-derived CDR1 and CDR2 are LNHDA and SQIVND (reference sequence). The CDR3, as DNA: TGTGCCAGTAGTTCTGTGTACAGGCGAAACACTGAAGCTTTCTTT. Translated, it gives CASSSVYRRNTEAFF.

The chain carries TRBV5-1 and TRBJ2-4; 16 nucleotides agree with TRBD2. This CDR3 is built from 16 residues. The V segment lost 4 bases and the J segment 8 bases; nucleotides outside the gene matches: 6. The V gene's germline CDR1 is SGHRS and CDR2 YFSETQ. In DNA, the CDR3 is TGCGCCAGCAGCCGAGGGACTAGCGGGAGGGAGGACATTCAGTACTTC. Its protein product is CASSRGTSGREDIQYF.

J is TRBJ1-4 and V is TRBV19, with TRBD1 identical over 7 bases. The CDR3 runs 14 residues. The junction had 8 bases not matched to a gene; V was cut back by 3 bases and J by 10 bases. Germline CDR1 LNHDA, CDR2 SQIVND (reference sequence). The CDR3 loop is CASSMGTEFGKLFF. In DNA, the CDR3 is TGTGCCAGTAGTATGGGGACAGAGTTTGGAAAACTGTTTTTT.

As for this clone: The sample carries other DNA sequences with the same CDR3. The chain links TRBV5-4 to TRBJ2-1; tentatively, D is TRBD1 (5 bases). The V and J ends lost 2 bases and 3 bases respectively, with 9 bases between them. Germline V gives CDR1 SGHNT, CDR2 YYREEE (reference sequence). The CDR3 runs to 14 residues. In nucleotides, the CDR3 is TGTGCCAGCAGCTTTGGGGCTGACTACAATGAGCAGTTCTTC. Translation gives CASSFGADYNEQFF. The whole variable domain, filled in from reference TRBV5-4 and TRBJ2-1, reads ETGVTQSPTHLIKTRGQQVTLRCSSQSGHNTVSWYQQALGQGPQFIFQYYREEENGRGNFPPRFSGLQFPNYSSELNVNALELDDSALYLCASSFGADYNEQFFGPGTRLTVL.

The chain combines TRBV5-5 with TRBJ1-1; D gene uncertain. V lost 0 bases and J 4 bases, leaving 10 bases between the germline ends. The germline gives CDR1 SGHKS, CDR2 YYEKEE (reference sequence). This CDR3 has 14 amino acids. CDR3 sequence (DNA): TGTGCCAGCAGCTTGGGGAGGGCGGCCACTGAAGCTTTCTTT. It yields the protein CASSLGRAATEAFF.